These 8 T cell receptor beta chains share one sample of origin, sequenced in a study of cytomegalovirus exposure and HLA in healthy donors. The study ran its PCR with 60 Vbeta and 13 Jbeta primers. The table came from immunoSEQ multiplex PCR; TCRdb's copy has only in-frame clones and leaves some out. There are some 80,000 clones in the sample; around 10% occur only once, and over 20% lies in the top ten. Sequenced material: PBMCs. All receptors derive from a man aged 55 to 70 in good health and CMV-seropositive.

In its sample, this clone was seen a few times. This sequence joins TRBV28 and TRBJ2-1; 8 positions match TRBD2. The V gene's germline CDR1 is MDHEN and CDR2 SYDVKM. The trim removed 5 bases at V and 3 bases at J, leaving 6 bases unmatched. This CDR3 has 15 residues. CDR3 residues: CASSPASGFYNEQFF. CDR3 coding DNA: TGTGCCAGCAGTCCGGCTAGCGGGTTCTACAATGAGCAGTTCTTC.

The chain recombines TRBV29-1 with TRBJ2-2; possible D gene TRBD1, 6 bases. Trimming stripped 3 bases from V and 5 bases from J, with 13 bases between. The CDR3 consists of 14 residues. Germline V gene lookup returns CDR1 SQVTM and CDR2 ANQGSEA. The chain's CDR3 is CSVDRQVTTGELFF. The CDR3, as DNA: TGCAGCGTTGATCGACAGGTGACGACCGGGGAGCTGTTTTTT.

The chain joins TRBV10-2 to TRBJ2-7, with 9 bases lining up with TRBD2. This CDR3 is built from 14 residues. The V and J ends lost 6 bases and 2 bases, in that order; junction bases with no gene match: 5. Germline CDR1 reads WSHSY; CDR2 reads SAAADI. This CDR3 reads CASRLAGETYEQYF. CDR3 nucleotides: TGCGCCAGCAGACTAGCGGGTGAAACCTACGAGCAGTACTTC.

This clone was detected only a few times. The junction departs from germline at one end; a sequencing error may be responsible. The chain employs TRBV7-3 and TRBJ2-3; TRBD2 aligns across 10 bases. Germline values: CDR1 SGHTA, CDR2 FQGTGA. This CDR3 comprises 16 residues. The DNA of the CDR3 is TGTGCCAGCAGCCAAGCGCCTAGCGGGAGCACAGATAAGCAGTATTTT. It translates to CASSQAPSGSTDKQYF.

The V call is TRBV19, the J call TRBJ2-7, with TRBD2 identical over 10 bases. Unmatched junction bases numbered 11, after V lost 6 bases and J lost 3 bases. The CDR3 has 16 residues. Looked up from germline, CDR1 is LNHDA and CDR2 is SQIVND (reference sequence). This chain's CDR3 is CASSQTSGRAIYEQYF. In DNA, the CDR3 is TGTGCCAGTAGCCAAACGAGCGGGAGGGCCATCTACGAGCAGTACTTC.

This clone was detected only a few times. The CDR3 DNA is TGTGCCAGCAGTGAAGCGAGGTCCAGTCAGCCCCAGCATTTT. Translation: CASSEARSSQPQHF. V usage is TRBV6-1 and J usage is TRBJ1-5; no definite D call. The CDR3 spans 14 residues. In germline, CDR1 is MNHNS, CDR2 SASEGT. With 0 bases removed from V and 6 bases from J, the gap between germline ends came to 9 bases.

V is TRBV2 and J is TRBJ1-2; D remains unclear. Germline V CDR1 and CDR2: SNHLY, FYNNEI. V lost 7 bases and J lost 2, with 11 bases in between. The CDR3 length is 13 residues. The CDR3 DNA reads as TGTGCCAGCACGGGTAATCTCAACTATGGCTACACCTTC. It translates to CASTGNLNYGYTF.

The CDR3 is CASSYTSGGAGETQYF. CDR3 coding DNA: TGTGCCAGCAGTTACACGAGCGGGGGGGCCGGAGAGACCCAGTACTTC. The chain combines TRBV5-5 with TRBJ2-5, with 10 bases lining up with TRBD2. V was pared by 5 bases and J by 4 bases, with 11 bases of the junction left unmatched. In germline, CDR1 is SGHKS, CDR2 YYEKEE (reference sequence). The CDR3 extends over 16 amino acids.